This T cell receptor (beta chain) was sequenced during a study of T cells after yellow fever vaccination. General study points: Within FACS-sorted repertoires, abundant clonotypes contaminating from the bulk population could be present.

Germline V lookup: CDR1 KGHSH, CDR2 LQKENI. This CDR3 spans 15 amino acids. Trimming removed 0 bases from V and 2 bases from J; junction bases left unmatched: 1. This clonotype was counted many times. What it binds is not known. TCRdb itself ran the 5' RACE reads through MiXCR, one entry per CDR3 protein. The sample carries some 400,000 distinct CDR3 sequences, 6.2% recorded once. The gene calls are TRBV18 and TRBJ2-7; 10 bases match TRBD1. This receptor was identified in a man younger than 40 who received the YFV17D yellow fever vaccine. The source was PBMCs, collected 5 days after the yellow fever booster vaccination. DNA for the CDR3: TGTGCCAGCTCACCACCGGGACAGGGGACCTACGAGCAGTACTTC. Its translation: CASSPPGQGTYEQYF.